This T cell receptor beta chain originates from a study of blood T cell repertoires in COVID-19. As for the study in general: The United States, Italy and Spain supplied acute and convalescent COVID-19 samples. Sources were T cells, B-cell-depleted T cells, or PBMCs; the material itself was cDNA or gDNA.

Participants spanned ages about 18 to 100 years and resided in roughly 22 US areas. Clinical history reported by participants formed the basis on which cohorts were assigned. From germline, CDR1 is SNHLY and CDR2 FYNNEI. This CDR3 comprises 14 residues. Trimming took 4 bases from V and 5 from J; bases not matched to a gene: 6. TCRdb keeps only in-frame clones here, not all; method: immunoSEQ multiplex PCR. The table includes roughly 300,000 clones, just over 90% detected once. The sample was PBMCs or T cells enriched from blood (not recorded which). The chain uses TRBV2 and TRBJ2-5; 8 bases are shared with TRBD1. This receptor was taken from a woman in her thirties or forties with acute COVID-19. The DNA for the CDR3 is TGTGCCAGCAGTGCCCTCGGACAGGGTGAGACCCAGTACTTC. Translation: CASSALGQGETQYF.